This TCR beta chain was captured by sequencing in a study of T cell changes during pregnancy in multiple sclerosis. CDR1 MNHNS and CDR2 SASEGT come from the germline V gene. The CDR3 extends over 17 amino acids. V was pared by 4 bases and J by 0 bases, with 8 bases of the junction left unmatched. Generated by immunoSEQ multiplex PCR, the TCRdb table keeps only in-frame clones and is missing some. The sample comprises about 56,000 clones, about 88% of which are singletons, and around 1.8% rests with the top ten. V and J are TRBV6-1 and TRBJ2-7; TRBD2 matches 11 bases. The sequencing used peripheral blood, collected after pregnancy. This sequence originates from a female donor with multiple sclerosis, enrolled in a pregnancy study. The CDR3 DNA is TGTGCCAGCAGTGCGCTTCCAGGGACTAGCGGCTCCTACGAGCAGTACTTC. Protein sequence: CASSALPGTSGSYEQYF.